The 13 T cell receptor beta chains presented below share a single source sample, sequenced in a study of cytomegalovirus exposure and HLA in healthy donors. The study ran its PCR with 60 Vbeta and 13 Jbeta primers. Profiling relied on immunoSEQ multiplex PCR, and the TCRdb table lists in-frame clones only, not all of them. The data hold 200,000 to 250,000 clones, with over 65% observed a single time. The sample was PBMCs. Receptor source: a woman in her twenties or thirties in good health and CMV-seronegative.

J is TRBJ2-6 and V is TRBV5-1, with TRBD2 as a possible D gene (6 bases). Trimming pared 6 bases from V and 4 bases from J, leaving 11 bases between. The CDR3 covers 14 residues. CDR1 SGHRS and CDR2 YFSETQ come from the germline V gene. The CDR3 region has the DNA TGCGCCAGCAAGGAGGGGACCGGGGCCAACGTCCTGACTTTC. Translated, it gives CASKEGTGANVLTF.

V and J are TRBV28 and TRBJ2-7, with TRBD1 as a possible D gene (5 bases). The V end was cut by 6 bases, the J end by 5 bases, with 20 bases between. The CDR3 contains 15 residues. CDR1 is MDHEN and CDR2 is SYDVKM in the germline V gene. In DNA, the CDR3 is TGTGCCAGCAGCGGAACAGGAGTCCCCTTGAACGAGCAGTACTTC. This codes for CASSGTGVPLNEQYF.

Here the CDR3 DNA reads TGTGCCAGCCAAACGGTAGATAACTACGAGCAGTACTTC. The encoded protein is CASQTVDNYEQYF. The rearrangement joins TRBV2 to TRBJ2-7; the D is unclear. Germline CDR1 and CDR2: SNHLY and FYNNEI. Between the trimmed V and J ends, which lost 8 bases and 3 bases, there was a span of 14 bases. This CDR3 region has 13 residues. The full variable domain, its missing parts supplied by reference TRBV2 and TRBJ2-7, is EPEVTQTPSHQVTQMGQEVILRCVPISNHLYFYWYRQILGQKVEFLVSFYNNEISEKSEIFDDQFSVERPDGSNFTLKIRSTKLEDSAMYFCASQTVDNYEQYFGPGTRLTVT.

The chain uses TRBV5-1 and TRBJ2-6; TRBD2 matches at 8 bases. Germline V lookup: CDR1 SGHRS, CDR2 YFSETQ. With 0 bases clipped from V and 0 bases from J, the junction kept 8 bases outside the gene matches. This CDR3 is 19 amino acids long. The CDR3 spells CASSLDLAGTSSGANVLTF. The CDR3 nucleotides read TGCGCCAGCAGCTTGGATCTAGCGGGTACCTCCTCTGGGGCCAACGTCCTGACTTTC.

The V and J genes are TRBV5-1 and TRBJ1-1; no clear D. This CDR3 contains 16 residues. Germline CDR1 and CDR2: SGHRS and YFSETQ. With 4 bases removed from V and 0 bases from J, the gap between germline ends came to 16 bases. The CDR3 reads CASSLVGGRMNTEAFF. Here the CDR3 DNA reads TGCGCCAGCAGCCTAGTGGGAGGCCGGATGAACACTGAAGCTTTCTTT.

The DNA for the CDR3 is TGTGCCATCAGTGAGTCTCCTGACAGGAACGGTTATGGCTACACCTTC. This gives the protein CAISESPDRNGYGYTF. The J gene is TRBJ1-2, the V gene TRBV10-3, with a possible D match to TRBD1 (6 bases). CDR1 is ENHRY and CDR2 is SYGVKD in the germline V gene. Trimming took off 0 bases at V and 5 bases at J, with 16 bases between the two ends. The CDR3 length is 16 residues.

This clone was seen only once. This chain connects TRBV6-4 to TRBJ2-1, with TRBD2 identical over 11 bases. J lost 0 bases, V lost 4 bases, and 5 bases had no gene match. The CDR3 extends over 17 amino acids. Germline CDR1 and CDR2: MRHNA and SNTAGT. CDR3 in amino acids: CASSARLAGSSYNEQFF. The CDR3 DNA follows: TGTGCCAGCAGTGCTCGACTAGCGGGGAGCTCCTACAATGAGCAGTTCTTC.

This clone was recorded once. J is TRBJ1-1 and V is TRBV29-1; a possible D gene is TRBD1 (5 bases). V lost 1 base and J lost 4, with 16 bases in between. CDR3 length equals 15 residues. Germline V gene data show CDR1 as SQVTM and CDR2 as ANQGSEA. CDR3 in amino acids: CSVEGMWVGATEAFF. The CDR3 DNA follows: TGCAGCGTTGAAGGAATGTGGGTTGGGGCCACTGAAGCTTTCTTT. The full variable domain, completed using reference TRBV29-1 and TRBJ1-1, is SAVISQKPSRDICQRGTSLTIQCQVDSQVTMMFWYRQQPGQSLTLIATANQGSEATYESGFVIDKFPISRPNLTFSTLTVSNMSPEDSSIYLCSVEGMWVGATEAFFGQGTRLTVV.

The V and J genes are TRBV6-5 and TRBJ2-7; tentatively, D is TRBD2 (6 bases). Germline CDR1 MNHEY, CDR2 SVGAGI. There are 16 residues in the CDR3. V was pared by 2 bases and J by 6 bases, with 20 bases between. CDR3 sequence reads: CASSYMFGQGLGEQYF. CDR3 in DNA: TGTGCCAGCAGTTACATGTTTGGGCAGGGACTGGGCGAGCAGTACTTC.

The chain has TRBV21-1 and TRBJ1-4; the table's TRBD1 call for D was not verified on the DNA. TRBV21-1 is a known pseudogene. The CDR3 has 16 amino acids. In DNA, the CDR3 is TGTGCCAGCAGCAACGGGACAGGGGAAACTAATGAAAAACTGTTTTTT. Residues: CASSNGTGETNEKLFF.

The J gene is TRBJ1-2, the V gene TRBV6-6, with TRBD1 matching over 7 bases. The length of the CDR3 is 12 residues. The V segment lost 5 bases and the J segment 5 bases; nucleotides outside the gene matches: 2. CDR1 is MNHNY and CDR2 is SVGAGI in the germline V gene (reference sequence). The CDR3 loop is CASSLTGYGYTF. In DNA form, the CDR3 reads TGTGCCAGCAGTCTGACAGGGTATGGCTACACCTTC.

V and J are TRBV5-6 and TRBJ2-2, with D possibly matching TRBD2 (6 bases). Per the germline V gene, CDR1 is SGHDT and CDR2 is YYEEEE. The length of the CDR3 is 17 residues. V was cut by 3 bases and J by 5 bases, with 20 bases left in between. In DNA, the CDR3 is TGTGCCAGCAGCTCCACCACTCGGGACTCAGGGACCGGGGAGCTGTTTTTT. Its translation is CASSSTTRDSGTGELFF.

The V gene is TRBV11-3, the J gene TRBJ1-1; 10 bases agree with TRBD1. The CDR3 sequence is 16 residues long. V was clipped by 5 bases and J by 1 base; unmatched bases: 7. In germline, CDR1 is SGHNT, CDR2 YENEEA. The CDR3 loop reads CASSTGTGVWNTEAFF. The CDR3 DNA sequence: TGTGCCAGCAGCACCGGGACAGGGGTATGGAACACTGAAGCTTTCTTT. Full variable domain (rest looked up from reference TRBV11-3 and TRBJ1-1): EAGVVQSPRYKIIEKKQPVAFWCNPISGHNTLYWYLQNLGQGPELLIRYENEEAVDDSQLPKDRFSAERLKGVDSTLKIQPAELGDSAVYLCASSTGTGVWNTEAFFGQGTRLTVV.